The entry below describes one TCR beta chain. The antigen it recognizes is unknown. A junction end diverges from the germline sequence, so it may reflect a read error. The germline V gene gives CDR1 as SGHAT and CDR2 as FQNNGV. The CDR3 has 12 amino acids, counting the end cysteine and phenylalanine. Left in the record is the CDR3 DNA by itself, 36 bases read in frame from the first base. This specimen comes from a study of tumor and adjacent non-tumor tissue in lung cancer (dated by TCRdb to 2016 to 2019). The study in broad terms: By cancer type, the cohort comprised eleven to twelve adenocarcinoma patients, a couple of squamous cell carcinoma patients and 1 small cell lung cancer patient. Among the approximately 15 patients, ages ranged from roughly 30 to 85 years, approximately 10 were men and 5 were women, and disease was TNM stage I to III. A total of around 130,000,000 productive TCRbeta reads were generated by sequencing, corresponding to an average of about 4.17 million reads per sample. Using bulk TCRbeta repertoires from roughly 14 lung cancer patients, the study set lung tumor tissue side by side with matched distant non-tumor lung tissue. For each patient, one tumor sample and one normal lung sample were taken, giving approximately 30 paired specimens that underwent TCRbeta CDR3 sequencing. Points the paper makes about the study in general: The methods do not name the sequencing platform or mention unique molecular identifiers. In normal lung, the top 100 clones accounted for a significantly larger cumulative share of the repertoire than in tumor tissue. TCR diversity (inverse Simpson) was significantly higher in tumor than in normal lung tissue (roughly 430 vs 170, P = 0.0075, Mann-Whitney U test). Only roughly 14 patients were included in the cohort, and the need for larger samples and more detailed clinical data was noted by the authors. Younger patients had significantly higher TCR diversity, and higher tumor TCR diversity was associated with shorter overall and disease-free survival. Peripheral blood was not sequenced, so blood TCRbeta repertoires in these lung cancer patients were not examined.

Libraries were made using multiplex PCR. TCRdb lists the instrument as Illumina HiSeq 2500. TCRbeta libraries were built by three rounds of nested PCR using primers (Table S4), following protocols modified from ARM-PCR. PCR products of 200-500 bp were gel-excised and purified with the QIAquick gel extraction kit before sequencing. On the authors' methods: Reads were cleaned using Trimmomatic, were merged into complete CDR3 sequences using FLASH, and were assigned to V(D)J germline segments using MiTCR. VDJtools was used to compute clonal diversity as the inverse Simpson's index. In-frame sequences lacking a premature stop codon were counted as productive reads. TCRdb cleaned the public reads at Q25 with fastp, built clones with MiXCR and kept in-frame beta chains. Under each unique CDR3 protein, matching rows form one entry showing the most common genes and DNA. The V and J calls here are based on TCRdb, not the publication. The sample records about 80,000 distinct CDR3 sequences, around 80% of which are singletons. About 14% of the sample comes from the top ten.

RNA was isolated from bulk unsorted tissue, and RNA quality was assessed with a NanoDrop ND-1000 and an Agilent 2100. The donors were newly diagnosed lung cancer patients admitted for thoracic surgery in China from August to November 2014 who had not received prior chemotherapy. Patients with previous radiotherapy or chemotherapy, or with another concurrent cancer, were excluded from the study. Surgical tissue pieces of about 1-2.2 cm3 were preserved in RNAlater solution and stored at -80 °C until use. The source is a woman between 50 and 59 years old with non-small cell lung cancer. Sequenced: lung tumor tissue. The sequence links TRBV11-2 to TRBJ2-1; no D gene can be assigned with confidence. The DNA sequence follows: TGTGCCAGCGGCTTGAGTCACTACCAGCAGTTCTTC. Translated, it reads CASGLSHYQQFF.